The following is a T cell receptor beta chain sequence with its context. V lost 0 bases, J lost 3 bases, and 6 bases lay in between. CDR3 size: 13 residues. The V gene's germline CDR1 is SGHNT and CDR2 YYREEE (reference sequence). The sample originates from a study of shared clonotypes between healthy human individuals. Across the study: Each donor contributed plates that comprised three CD4 naive, three CD4 memory, two CD8 naive and one CD8 memory.

Clones were read by immunoSEQ multiplex PCR, and TCRdb kept only the in-frame ones, dropping some. The sample has around 1.5 million clones; 95% to 99% are singletons. The sample was naive CD4+ T cells sorted from blood. Stated subset: CD45RA+ positively selected. This chain uses TRBV5-4 with TRBJ2-5; no definite D call. This TCR was sampled from a man younger than 45 in good health. The CDR3 nucleotides read TGTGCCAGCAGCTTGGATTTAGAAGAGACCCAGTACTTC. This codes for CASSLDLEETQYF.